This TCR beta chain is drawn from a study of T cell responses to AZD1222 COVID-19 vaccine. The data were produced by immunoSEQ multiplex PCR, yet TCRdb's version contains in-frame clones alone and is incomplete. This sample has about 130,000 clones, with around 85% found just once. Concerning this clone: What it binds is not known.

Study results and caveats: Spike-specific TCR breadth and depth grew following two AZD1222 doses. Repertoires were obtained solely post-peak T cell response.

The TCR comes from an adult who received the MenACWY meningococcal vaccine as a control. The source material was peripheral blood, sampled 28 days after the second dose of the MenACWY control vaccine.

CDR3 bases: TGCGCCAGCACCCCGGAGGGCGCCCGGAATCAGCCCCAGCATTTT. It yields the protein CASTPEGARNQPQHF. The chain has TRBV10-1 and TRBJ1-5; D is ambiguous. The ends were cut back, 7 bases at V and 4 bases at J, with 17 bases in the middle. The CDR3 contains 15 residues. Germline V gene sequence: CDR1 WNHNN, CDR2 SYGVQD (reference sequence).